The 15 T cell receptor beta chains reported below all come from one sample, sequenced in a study of blood T cell repertoires in COVID-19. TCRdb's table, derived via immunoSEQ multiplex PCR, lists solely in-frame clones and lacks some. The sample carries about 260,000 clones, roughly 90% recorded once. Sample: peripheral blood. The receptor set was obtained from a woman aged 25 to 39 with COVID-19, enrolled during active disease.

This clone was detected once. The rearrangement uses TRBV6-5 and TRBJ2-2; no firm D call. V lost 2 bases to trimming and J lost 0 bases, with 10 bases between them. Germline loops: CDR1 MNHEY, CDR2 SVGAGI. The CDR3 runs to 16 residues. The CDR3 region is CASSYGQATNTGELFF. Written as DNA, the CDR3 is TGTGCCAGCAGTTACGGGCAGGCTACGAACACCGGGGAGCTGTTTTTT.

The genes are TRBV4-2 and TRBJ2-7, with D possibly TRBD2 on 5 matching bases. The V and J ends lost 0 bases and 2 bases respectively, with 11 bases between them. This CDR3 has 15 amino acids. Germline CDR1 reads LGHNA; CDR2 reads YNFKEQ. The CDR3: CASSQEERPTYEQYF. The CDR3 bases are TGTGCCAGCAGCCAAGAAGAGCGGCCAACCTACGAGCAGTACTTC.

This clone was recorded a few times. The rearrangement links TRBV6-6 to TRBJ2-2, with TRBD2 as a possible D gene (5 bases). CDR1 and CDR2 from the germline V gene are MNHNY and SVGAGI (reference sequence). V gave up 7 bases and J gave up 1 base, with 10 bases separating them. CDR3 length equals 14 residues. CDR3 bases: TGTGCCAGCACTCGGACTGAGAACACCGGGGAGCTGTTTTTT. Protein sequence: CASTRTENTGELFF.

The V call is TRBV19, the J call TRBJ2-1, with 8 bases lining up with TRBD1. V lost 5 bases, J lost 2 bases, and 8 bases stayed unmatched. Per the germline V gene, CDR1 is LNHDA and CDR2 is SQIVND (reference sequence). This CDR3 contains 16 residues. CDR3 in amino acids: CASSRSRGPAYNEQFF. CDR3 bases: TGTGCCAGTAGTCGAAGCAGGGGGCCCGCCTACAATGAGCAGTTCTTC.

This sequence joins TRBV4-1 and TRBJ2-1; no reliable D call. V was shortened by 4 bases and J by 7 bases, with 14 bases between the two germline ends. In germline, CDR1 is MGHRA, CDR2 YSYEKL. This CDR3 has 14 residues. The CDR3 DNA reads TGCGCCAGCAGCCCAGGTCCAGGTTGGAATGAGCAGTTCTTC. It is translated as CASSPGPGWNEQFF.

The chain uses TRBV2 and TRBJ1-2, with 7 nucleotides matching TRBD1. Germline-derived CDR1 and CDR2 are SNHLY and FYNNEI. With 7 bases clipped from V and 5 bases from J, the junction kept 10 bases outside the gene matches. The CDR3 has 14 amino acids. The chain's CDR3 is CASIPGQSPYGYTF. The CDR3 region has the DNA TGTGCCAGCATCCCGGGACAGAGCCCATATGGCTACACCTTC.

The J gene is TRBJ2-1, the V gene TRBV27, with 11 bases matching TRBD2. The CDR3 has 19 residues. Germline trimming cut 6 bases from V and 4 bases from J; bases unmatched to any gene: 17. The V gene's germline CDR1 is MNHEY and CDR2 SMNVEV (reference sequence). CDR3 nucleotide sequence: TGTGCCAGCAGCTTACCTCCCGGGACTAGCGGAGGACTTTACAATGAGCAGTTCTTC. Translated: CASSLPPGTSGGLYNEQFF.

With respect to this clone: Other DNA sequences in the same sample also yield this CDR3. The genes are TRBV28 and TRBJ2-7; 7 nucleotides match TRBD1. Germline V gives CDR1 MDHEN, CDR2 SYDVKM. The CDR3 contains 12 residues. The J segment lost 3 bases and the V segment lost 6 bases, leaving 2 bases of the junction unmatched. The CDR3 sequence: CASRGGFYEQYF. CDR3 bases: TGTGCCAGCAGAGGGGGCTTCTACGAGCAGTACTTC.

The J gene is TRBJ2-7, the V gene TRBV13; TRBD2 agrees at 7 bases. CDR1 and CDR2 (germline): PRHDT, FYEKMQ (reference sequence). The V segment lost 0 bases and the J segment 6 bases; nucleotides outside the gene matches: 11. The CDR3 loop spans 16 amino acids. CDR3 sequence reads: CASSLGLGLGLGEQYF. Written as DNA, the CDR3 is TGTGCCAGCAGCTTAGGCCTCGGACTAGGACTGGGCGAGCAGTACTTC.

This sequence joins TRBV30 and TRBJ1-6; TRBD1 agrees at 12 bases. V dropped 7 bases and J dropped 13; count of bases not matched to a gene: 17. The CDR3 has 16 residues. Germline assignment: CDR1 GTSNPN and CDR2 SVGIG (reference sequence). The CDR3 DNA reads as TGTGCCTCGCCCGGGACAGGGGGCCCCTCGTTGATTCCCCTCCACTTT. Amino acids: CASPGTGGPSLIPLHF.

The CDR3 loop reads CASTRDRGIQPQHF. DNA of the CDR3: TGTGCCAGCACCCGGGACAGGGGTATTCAGCCCCAGCATTTT. The J gene is TRBJ1-5, the V gene TRBV2; 10 nucleotides match TRBD1. The trim removed 7 bases at V and 6 bases at J, leaving 6 bases unmatched. There are 14 residues in the CDR3. Germline lookup yields CDR1 SNHLY and CDR2 FYNNEI.

The gene calls are TRBV5-4 and TRBJ2-3, with a tentative D call TRBD2 (5 bases). Deletions cut 4 bases from V and 0 bases from J, with 15 bases between. The germline gives CDR1 SGHNT, CDR2 YYREEE (reference sequence). The CDR3 is 16 amino acids. Here the CDR3 DNA reads TGTGCCAGCAGCCCGCTGGTGGGCGGGAGCACAGATACGCAGTATTTT. Protein sequence: CASSPLVGGSTDTQYF.

This rearrangement joins TRBV30 to TRBJ2-1, with 11 nucleotides matching TRBD2. CDR1 GTSNPN and CDR2 SVGIG come from the germline V gene (reference sequence). Germline trimming cut 5 bases from V and 6 bases from J; bases unmatched to any gene: 3. The CDR3 spans 13 residues. As DNA, the CDR3 is TGTGCCTGGGATAGCGGGAGGGCCAATGAGCAGTTCTTC. This sequence encodes CAWDSGRANEQFF.

The V call is TRBV12-5, the J call TRBJ1-2; D gene ambiguous. CDR1 and CDR2 (germline): LGHNT, FRNRAP. CDR3 length: 16 amino acids. Between the trimmed V and J ends, which lost 0 bases and 8 bases, there was a span of 19 bases. CDR3 sequence (DNA): TGTGCTAGTGGTTTGGTACATAGCCCCCCCTTTGTAGGCTACACCTTC. Protein sequence: CASGLVHSPPFVGYTF.

This chain uses TRBV28 with TRBJ1-1; D might be TRBD1 (6 bases). The CDR3 covers 15 residues. Per germline, CDR1 MDHEN and CDR2 SYDVKM. Trimming pared 5 bases from V and 0 bases from J, leaving 13 bases between. The CDR3: CASSRTGHMNTEAFF. The DNA for the CDR3 is TGTGCCAGCAGTAGAACGGGACATATGAACACTGAAGCTTTCTTT.